This TCR beta chain appears in the sequencing data of a study of CDR3 diversity in severe acne. The sample holds many counts of this clonotype. The V end was cut by 6 bases, the J end by 3 bases, with 30 bases between. Germline CDR1 reads SGHTA; CDR2 reads FQGTGA. The CDR3 runs to 20 residues. TCRdb called the PCR reads again in MiXCR, with one record for every CDR3 protein. The sample includes 100,000 or so distinct CDR3 sequences, roughly half of them seen just once. The chain employs TRBV7-3 and TRBJ2-1, with a possible D match to TRBD2 (6 bases). This clonotype was obtained from a male donor with acne. The sequenced sample consisted of blood. CDR3 sequence: CASSDRPWGSGLNYYNEQFF. As DNA, the CDR3 is TGTGCCAGCAGTGACCGACCTTGGGGTAGCGGACTTAACTACTACAATGAGCAGTTCTTC.